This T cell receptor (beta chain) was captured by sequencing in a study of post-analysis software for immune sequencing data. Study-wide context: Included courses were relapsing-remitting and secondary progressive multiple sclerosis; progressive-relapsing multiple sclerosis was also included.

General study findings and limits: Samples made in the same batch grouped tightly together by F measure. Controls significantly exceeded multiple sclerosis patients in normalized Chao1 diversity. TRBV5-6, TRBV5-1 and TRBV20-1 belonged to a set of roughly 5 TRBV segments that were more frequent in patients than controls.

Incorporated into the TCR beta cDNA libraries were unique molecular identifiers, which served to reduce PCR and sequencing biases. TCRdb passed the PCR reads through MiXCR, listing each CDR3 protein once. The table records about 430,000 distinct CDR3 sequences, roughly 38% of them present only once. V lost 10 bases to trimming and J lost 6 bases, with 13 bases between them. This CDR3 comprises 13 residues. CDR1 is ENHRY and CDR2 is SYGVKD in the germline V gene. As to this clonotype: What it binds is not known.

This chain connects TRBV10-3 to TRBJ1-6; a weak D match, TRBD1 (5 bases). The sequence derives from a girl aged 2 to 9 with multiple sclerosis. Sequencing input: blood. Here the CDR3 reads CATTGTPNSPLHF. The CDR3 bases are TGTGCCACCACCGGGACCCCTAATTCACCCCTCCACTTT.